This TCR beta chain comes out of a study of long-term antiretroviral therapy in people with HIV. Sequencing relied on immunoSEQ assay v3.0, run at survey level. Sequencing used immunoSEQ multiplex PCR; TCRdb keeps in-frame clones, though not all of them. The sample contains about 25,000 clones, just over 85% of which appear only once. V was pared by 5 bases and J by 9 bases, with 14 bases between. The germline CDR1 and CDR2 sequences are MRHNA and SNTAGT. The CDR3 is 13 amino acids. This sequence originates from a man aged 25 to 40 with HIV. The specimen was unsorted PBMCs, collected around 4.5 years after starting antiretroviral therapy. The chain has TRBV6-4 and TRBJ2-1; no reliable D call. The CDR3 region has the DNA TGTGCCAGCAGTACATTGTACTCGGGTGAGCAGTTCTTC. Encoded protein: CASSTLYSGEQFF.